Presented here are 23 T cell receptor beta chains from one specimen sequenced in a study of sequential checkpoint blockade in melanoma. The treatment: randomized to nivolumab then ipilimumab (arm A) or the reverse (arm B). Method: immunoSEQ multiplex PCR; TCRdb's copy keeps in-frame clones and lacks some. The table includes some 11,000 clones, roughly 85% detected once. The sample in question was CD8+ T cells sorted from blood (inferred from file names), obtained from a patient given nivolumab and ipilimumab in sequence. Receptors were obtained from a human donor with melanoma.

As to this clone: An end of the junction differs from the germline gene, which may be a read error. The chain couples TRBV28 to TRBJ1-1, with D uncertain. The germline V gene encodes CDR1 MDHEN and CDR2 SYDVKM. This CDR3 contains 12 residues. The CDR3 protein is CASRFMNTEAFF. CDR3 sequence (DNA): TGTGCCAGCCGTTTTATGAACACTGAAGCTTTCTTT.

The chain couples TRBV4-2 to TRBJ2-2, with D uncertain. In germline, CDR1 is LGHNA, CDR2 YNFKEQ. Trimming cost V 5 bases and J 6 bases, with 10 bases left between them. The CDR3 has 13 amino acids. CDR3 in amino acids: CASSAPSAGELFF. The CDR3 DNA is TGTGCCAGCAGCGCTCCCAGCGCCGGGGAGCTGTTTTTT.

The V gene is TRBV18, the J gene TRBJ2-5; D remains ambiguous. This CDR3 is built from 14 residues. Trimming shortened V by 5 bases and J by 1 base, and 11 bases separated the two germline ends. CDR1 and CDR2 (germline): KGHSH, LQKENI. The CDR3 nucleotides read TGTGCCAGCTCATCTACAGTGATCCAAGAGACCCAGTACTTC. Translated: CASSSTVIQETQYF.

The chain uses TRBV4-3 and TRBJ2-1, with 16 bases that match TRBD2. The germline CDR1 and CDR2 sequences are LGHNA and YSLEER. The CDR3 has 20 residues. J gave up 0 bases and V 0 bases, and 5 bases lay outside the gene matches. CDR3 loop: CASSQDPGLAGGNSYNEQFF. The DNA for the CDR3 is TGCGCCAGCAGCCAAGACCCGGGACTAGCGGGAGGGAACTCCTACAATGAGCAGTTCTTC.

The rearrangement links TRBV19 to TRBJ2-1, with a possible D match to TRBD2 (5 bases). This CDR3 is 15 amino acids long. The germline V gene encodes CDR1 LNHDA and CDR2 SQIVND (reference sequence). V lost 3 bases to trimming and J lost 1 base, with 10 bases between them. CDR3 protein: CASSISEGSYNEQFF. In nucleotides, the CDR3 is TGTGCCAGTAGTATCAGCGAGGGTTCCTACAATGAGCAGTTCTTC.

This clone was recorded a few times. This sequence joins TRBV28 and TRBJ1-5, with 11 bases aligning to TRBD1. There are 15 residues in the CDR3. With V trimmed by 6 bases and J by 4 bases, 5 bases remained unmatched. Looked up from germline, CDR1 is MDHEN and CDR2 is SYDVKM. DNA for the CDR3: TGTGCCAGCAGATGGGGACAGGGGGGGAATCAGCCCCAGCATTTT. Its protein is CASRWGQGGNQPQHF.

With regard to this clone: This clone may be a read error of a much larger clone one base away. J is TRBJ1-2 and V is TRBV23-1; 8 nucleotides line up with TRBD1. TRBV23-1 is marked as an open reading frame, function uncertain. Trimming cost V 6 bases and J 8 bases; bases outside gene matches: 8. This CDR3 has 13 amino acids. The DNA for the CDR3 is TGCGCCAGCAGCTTGGCAGGGGGCTGGGGCTACACCTTC. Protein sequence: CASSLAGGWGYTF.

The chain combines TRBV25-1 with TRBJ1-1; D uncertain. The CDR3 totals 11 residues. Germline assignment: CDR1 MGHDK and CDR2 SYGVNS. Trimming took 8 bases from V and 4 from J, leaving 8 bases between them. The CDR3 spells CASHLGTEAFF. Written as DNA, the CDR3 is TGTGCCAGCCACCTCGGCACTGAAGCTTTCTTT.

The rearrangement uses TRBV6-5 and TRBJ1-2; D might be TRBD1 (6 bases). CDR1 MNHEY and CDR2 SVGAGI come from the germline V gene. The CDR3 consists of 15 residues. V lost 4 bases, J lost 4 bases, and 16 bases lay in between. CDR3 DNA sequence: TGTGCCAGCAGTTCGGCGGGGGGCGTCCTCTATGGCTACACCTTC. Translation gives CASSSAGGVLYGYTF.

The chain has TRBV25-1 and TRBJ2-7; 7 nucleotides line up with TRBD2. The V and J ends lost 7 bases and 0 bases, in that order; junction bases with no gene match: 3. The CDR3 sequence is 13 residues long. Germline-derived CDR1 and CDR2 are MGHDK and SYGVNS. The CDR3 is CASTGRDSYEQYF. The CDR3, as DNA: TGTGCCAGCACGGGGAGGGACTCCTACGAGCAGTACTTC.

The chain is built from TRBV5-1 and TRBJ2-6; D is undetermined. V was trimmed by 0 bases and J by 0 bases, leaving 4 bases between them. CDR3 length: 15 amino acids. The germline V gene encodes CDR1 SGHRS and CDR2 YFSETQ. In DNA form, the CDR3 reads TGCGCCAGCAGCTTGGTCAGCTCTGGGGCCAACGTCCTGACTTTC. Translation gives CASSLVSSGANVLTF.

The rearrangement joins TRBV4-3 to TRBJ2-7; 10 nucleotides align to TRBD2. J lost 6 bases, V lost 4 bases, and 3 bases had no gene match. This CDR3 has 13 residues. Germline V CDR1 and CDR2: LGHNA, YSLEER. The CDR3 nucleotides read TGCGCCAGCAGCCCGGGACTAGCGTTCGAGCAGTACTTC. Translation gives CASSPGLAFEQYF.

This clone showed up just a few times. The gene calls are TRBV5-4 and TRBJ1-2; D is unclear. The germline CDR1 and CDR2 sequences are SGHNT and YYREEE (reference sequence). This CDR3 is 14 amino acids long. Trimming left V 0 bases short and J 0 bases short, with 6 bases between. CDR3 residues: CASSLGGTNYGYTF. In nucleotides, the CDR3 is TGTGCCAGCAGCTTGGGAGGGACTAACTATGGCTACACCTTC.

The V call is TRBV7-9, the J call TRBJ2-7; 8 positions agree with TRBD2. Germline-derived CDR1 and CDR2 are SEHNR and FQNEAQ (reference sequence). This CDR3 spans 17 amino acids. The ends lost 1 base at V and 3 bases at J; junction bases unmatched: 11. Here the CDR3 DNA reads TGTGCCAGCAGCTTAGACCCGGGGGGGGTATCTTTCTACGAGCAGTACTTC. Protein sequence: CASSLDPGGVSFYEQYF.

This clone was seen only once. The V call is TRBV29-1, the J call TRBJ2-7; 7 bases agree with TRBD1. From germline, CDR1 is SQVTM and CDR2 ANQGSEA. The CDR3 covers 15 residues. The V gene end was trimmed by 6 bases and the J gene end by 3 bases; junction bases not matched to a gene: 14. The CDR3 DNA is TGCAGCGTCCTACTCCCCGGGACAGTTTTCTACGAGCAGTACTTC. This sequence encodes CSVLLPGTVFYEQYF.

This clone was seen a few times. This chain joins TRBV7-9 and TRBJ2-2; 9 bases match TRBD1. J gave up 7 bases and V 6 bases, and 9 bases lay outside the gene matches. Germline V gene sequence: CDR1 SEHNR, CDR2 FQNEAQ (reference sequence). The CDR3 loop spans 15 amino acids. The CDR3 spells CASRKPGQGSGELFF. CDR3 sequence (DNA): TGTGCCAGCAGAAAACCGGGACAGGGTAGCGGGGAGCTGTTTTTT.

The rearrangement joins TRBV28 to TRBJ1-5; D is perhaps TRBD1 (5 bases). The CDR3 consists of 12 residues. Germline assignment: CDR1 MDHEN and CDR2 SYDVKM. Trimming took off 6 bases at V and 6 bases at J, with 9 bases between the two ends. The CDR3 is CASSKRGQPQHF. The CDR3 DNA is TGTGCCAGCAGCAAAAGGGGTCAGCCCCAGCATTTT. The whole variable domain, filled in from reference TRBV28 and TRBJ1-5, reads DVKVTQSSRYLVKRTGEKVFLECVQDMDHENMFWYRQDPGLGLRLIYFSYDVKMKEKGDIPEGYSVSREKKERFSLILESASTNQTSMYLCASSKRGQPQHFGDGTRLSIL.

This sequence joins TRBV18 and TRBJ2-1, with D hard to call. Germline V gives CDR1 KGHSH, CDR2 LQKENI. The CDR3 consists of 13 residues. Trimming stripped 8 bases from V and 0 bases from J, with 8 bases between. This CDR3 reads CASLISSYNEQFF. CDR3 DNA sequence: TGTGCCAGCCTAATTAGCTCCTACAATGAGCAGTTCTTC. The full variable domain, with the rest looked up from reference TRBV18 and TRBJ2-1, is NAGVMQNPRHLVRRRGQEARLRCSPMKGHSHVYWYRQLPEEGLKFMVYLQKENIIDESGMPKERFSAEFPKEGPSILRIQQVVRGDSAAYFCASLISSYNEQFFGPGTRLTVL.

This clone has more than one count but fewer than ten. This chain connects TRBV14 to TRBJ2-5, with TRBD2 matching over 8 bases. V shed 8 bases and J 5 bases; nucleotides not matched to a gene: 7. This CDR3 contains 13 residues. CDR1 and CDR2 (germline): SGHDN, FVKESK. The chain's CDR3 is CASSPGGRETQYF. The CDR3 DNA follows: TGTGCCAGCTCCCCGGGGGGGCGCGAGACCCAGTACTTC.

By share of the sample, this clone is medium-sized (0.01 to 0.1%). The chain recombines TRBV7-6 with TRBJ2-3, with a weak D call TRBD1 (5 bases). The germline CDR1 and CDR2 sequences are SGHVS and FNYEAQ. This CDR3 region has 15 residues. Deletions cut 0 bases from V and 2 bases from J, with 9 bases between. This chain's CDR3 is CASSLAWGSTDTQYF. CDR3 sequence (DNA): TGTGCCAGCAGCTTAGCGTGGGGCTCCACAGATACGCAGTATTTT.

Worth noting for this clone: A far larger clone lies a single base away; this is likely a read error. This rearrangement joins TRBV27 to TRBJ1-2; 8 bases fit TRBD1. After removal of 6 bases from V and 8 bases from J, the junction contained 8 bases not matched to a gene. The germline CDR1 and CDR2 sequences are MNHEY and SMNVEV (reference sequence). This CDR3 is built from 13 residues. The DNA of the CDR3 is TGTGCCAGCAGCTTGGCAGGGGGCTGGGGCTACACCTTC. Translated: CASSLAGGWGYTF.

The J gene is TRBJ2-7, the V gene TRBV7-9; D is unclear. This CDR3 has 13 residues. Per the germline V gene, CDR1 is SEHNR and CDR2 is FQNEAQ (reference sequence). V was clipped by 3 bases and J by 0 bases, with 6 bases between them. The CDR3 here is CASSLGVSYEQYF. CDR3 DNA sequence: TGTGCCAGCAGCTTGGGCGTCTCCTACGAGCAGTACTTC.

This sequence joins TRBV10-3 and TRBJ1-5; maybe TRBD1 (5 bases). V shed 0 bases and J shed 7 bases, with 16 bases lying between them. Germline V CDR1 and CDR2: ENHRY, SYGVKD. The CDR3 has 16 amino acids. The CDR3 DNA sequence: TGTGCCATCAGTGAGTCAGCCCGGGGGTCACAGCAGCCCCAGCATTTT. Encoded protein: CAISESARGSQQPQHF.